These 25 T cell receptor beta chains came from one sample sequenced in a study of T cells after yellow fever vaccination. From the 5' RACE reads, TCRdb called clonotypes with MiXCR, one entry per CDR3 protein. Here the sample spans tens of thousands of distinct CDR3 sequences, approximately 6.5% being singletons. The sequencing used CD8+ T cells sorted from PBMCs, collected around 5 days after the first yellow fever vaccination. The receptors were gathered from a young man who received the YFV17D yellow fever vaccine.

This clonotype was seen more than once but under ten times. The genes are TRBV20-1 and TRBJ1-5; D is unresolved. Trimming took 6 bases from V and 0 from J, leaving 9 bases between them. Germline V gene lookup returns CDR1 DFQATT and CDR2 SNEGSKA (reference sequence). The CDR3 is 13 residues long. The CDR3 loop reads CSASDDSNQPQHF. In DNA, the CDR3 is TGCAGTGCCTCCGACGATAGCAATCAGCCCCAGCATTTT.

This chain uses TRBV6-1 with TRBJ2-5; 9 bases line up with TRBD1. The V segment lost 4 bases and the J segment 5 bases; nucleotides outside the gene matches: 8. There are 15 residues in the CDR3. Germline loops: CDR1 MNHNS, CDR2 SASEGT. The CDR3 is CASSVTGGVRETQYF. The CDR3 DNA is TGTGCCAGCAGTGTAACAGGGGGCGTGCGGGAGACCCAGTACTTC.

This clonotype occurred a few times. The chain uses TRBV4-1 and TRBJ2-2; 8 nucleotides agree with TRBD1. Germline values: CDR1 MGHRA, CDR2 YSYEKL. The ends lost 3 bases at V and 4 bases at J; junction bases unmatched: 7. The CDR3 length is 16 residues. The CDR3 DNA is TGCGCCAGCAGCCACCCTCGGACAGGGAGCACCGGGGAGCTGTTTTTT. This sequence encodes CASSHPRTGSTGELFF.

This clonotype was detected many times. The chain joins TRBV7-6 to TRBJ2-3; 13 positions agree with TRBD2. The CDR3 length is 15 residues. Germline CDR1 reads SGHVS; CDR2 reads FNYEAQ. Trimming cost V 6 bases and J 4 bases; bases outside gene matches: 4. The CDR3 is CASRRTSGGADTQYF. CDR3 nucleotide sequence: TGTGCCAGCAGACGTACTAGCGGGGGGGCAGATACGCAGTATTTT.

Turning to this clonotype: A much more abundant neighbour one base away suggests this may be a read error. The chain joins TRBV5-1 to TRBJ2-3; 7 bases line up with TRBD1. The length of the CDR3 is 16 residues. Germline lookup yields CDR1 SGHRS and CDR2 YFSETQ. CDR3 loop: CTSSLGTAARTDTQYF. The CDR3 bases are TGCACCAGCAGCTTGGGGACAGCCGCACGTACAGATACGCAGTATTTT.

This clonotype was detected only a few times. This chain joins TRBV5-4 and TRBJ2-7; 9 bases agree with TRBD1. V was pared by 8 bases and J by 4 bases, with 10 bases of the junction left unmatched. The CDR3 contains 14 residues. Germline CDR1 SGHNT, CDR2 YYREEE (reference sequence). CDR3 sequence (DNA): TGTGCCAGAAAGACGGACAGGGGTGTTTACGAGCAGTACGTC. Its protein product is CARKTDRGVYEQYV.

This clonotype has at least ten counts. This chain joins TRBV27 and TRBJ2-3; 11 bases agree with TRBD2. With 5 bases clipped from V and 8 bases from J, the junction kept 6 bases outside the gene matches. This CDR3 has 14 amino acids. Germline V gene lookup returns CDR1 MNHEY and CDR2 SMNVEV (reference sequence). CDR3 nucleotides: TGTGCCAGCAGTCCCTTAGCGGGGGGGCGTACGCAGTATTTT. This sequence encodes CASSPLAGGRTQYF.

Remarks on this clonotype: This may come from a read error, since a much larger clone is one base off. V gene TRBV4-1 combines with J gene TRBJ1-6; D perhaps matches TRBD1 (6 bases). This CDR3 is built from 16 residues. Germline lookup yields CDR1 MGHRA and CDR2 YSYEKL. In DNA, the CDR3 is TGCGCCAGCAGCCAAGAGGGGGGCTCCTATAATTCACCCATCCACTTT. Translation gives CASSQEGGSYNSPIHF.

Only a few counts were recorded for this clonotype. The CDR3: CASSWPADSSSYNEQFF. As DNA, the CDR3 is TGTGCCAGCAGCTGGCCGGCGGACAGTAGCTCCTACAATGAGCAGTTCTTC. J is TRBJ2-1 and V is TRBV5-5; maybe TRBD1 (6 bases). CDR3 size: 17 residues. V shed 3 bases and J shed 0 bases, with 16 bases lying between them. Germline V gene data show CDR1 as SGHKS and CDR2 as YYEKEE (reference sequence).

There are many counts of this clonotype. The chain carries TRBV11-2 and TRBJ2-5, with D possibly TRBD1 on 6 matching bases. From germline, CDR1 is SGHAT and CDR2 FQNNGV. The CDR3 consists of 13 residues. Trimming removed 3 bases at V and 4 bases at J, with 9 bases between. The CDR3 nucleotides read TGTGCCAGCAGCTTCAGGGGCCCAGAGACCCAGTACTTC. Its protein product is CASSFRGPETQYF.

A few counts support this clonotype. The DNA for the CDR3 is TGTGCCTGGAGTCCAGGGAGGAGGACTGAAGCTTTCTTT. It specifies CAWSPGRRTEAFF. The chain combines TRBV30 with TRBJ1-1; perhaps TRBD1 as D (5 bases). V lost 2 bases to trimming and J lost 5 bases, with 12 bases between them. There are 13 residues in the CDR3. Germline V gene lookup returns CDR1 GTSNPN and CDR2 SVGIG (reference sequence). Combining the CDR3 with reference TRBV30 and TRBJ1-1 gives the whole variable domain SQTIHQWPATLVQPVGSPLSLECTVEGTSNPNLYWYRQAAGRGLQLLFYSVGIGQISSEVPQNLSASRPQDRQFILSSKKLLLSDSGFYLCAWSPGRRTEAFFGQGTRLTVV.

There are a few counts of this clonotype. V and J are TRBV27 and TRBJ2-1; D is perhaps TRBD2 (6 bases). The V gene lost 6 bases and the J gene lost 2 bases, with 14 bases spanning the gap. CDR1 and CDR2 (germline): MNHEY, SMNVEV (reference sequence). The CDR3 contains 15 residues. The CDR3 nucleotides are TGTGCCAGCAGCTACGCTAGCGTCCCCTACAATGAGCAGTTCTTC. The encoded protein is CASSYASVPYNEQFF.

This clonotype was counted ten times or more. This chain joins TRBV4-1 and TRBJ1-1; no firm D call. V lost 1 base and J 7 bases, leaving 10 bases between the germline ends. Germline CDR1 is MGHRA and CDR2 is YSYEKL. The CDR3 contains 13 residues. The CDR3 is CASSQVSAHEAFF. The CDR3 nucleotides are TGCGCCAGCAGCCAAGTGAGTGCCCATGAAGCTTTCTTT.

V usage is TRBV25-1 and J usage is TRBJ2-1, with 7 bases that match TRBD1. Germline trimming cut 1 base from V and 5 bases from J; bases unmatched to any gene: 17. The length of the CDR3 is 19 residues. The germline CDR1 and CDR2 sequences are MGHDK and SYGVNS. The CDR3 reads CASSESGQETSPINNEQFF. For the CDR3, the DNA is TGTGCCAGCAGTGAATCCGGACAGGAAACATCTCCTATTAACAATGAGCAGTTCTTC.

This clonotype occurred a few times. V and J are TRBV5-1 and TRBJ2-2; tentative D call: TRBD2 (6 bases). The germline V and J ends were trimmed by 0 bases and 4 bases, with 13 bases remaining between them. Germline values: CDR1 SGHRS, CDR2 YFSETQ. CDR3 size: 16 residues. The CDR3 here is CASSLERARGTGELFF. The CDR3 DNA sequence: TGCGCCAGCAGCTTGGAGCGGGCGCGGGGCACCGGGGAGCTGTTTTTT.

The J gene is TRBJ2-7, the V gene TRBV5-4; 7 bases line up with TRBD2. Germline-derived CDR1 and CDR2 are SGHNT and YYREEE (reference sequence). The trim removed 3 bases at V and 4 bases at J, leaving 10 bases unmatched. The CDR3 is made up of 15 amino acids. The CDR3 loop is CASSWGPPGGYEQYF. In nucleotides, the CDR3 is TGTGCCAGCAGCTGGGGCCCTCCCGGGGGGTACGAGCAGTACTTC. The entire variable domain, with the rest obtained from reference TRBV5-4 and TRBJ2-7, is as follows: ETGVTQSPTHLIKTRGQQVTLRCSSQSGHNTVSWYQQALGQGPQFIFQYYREEENGRGNFPPRFSGLQFPNYSSELNVNALELDDSALYLCASSWGPPGGYEQYFGPGTRLTVT.

V gene TRBV28 combines with J gene TRBJ2-7; the D gene is possibly TRBD1 (5 bases). V was shortened by 2 bases and J by 1 base, with 21 bases between the two germline ends. The CDR3 consists of 18 residues. Germline lookup yields CDR1 MDHEN and CDR2 SYDVKM. CDR3 in amino acids: CASSLGAGWGKGSYEQYV. The CDR3 coding sequence is TGTGCCAGCAGTTTAGGGGCAGGTTGGGGCAAAGGGTCCTACGAGCAGTACGTC.

This clonotype was found many times. V and J are TRBV2 and TRBJ1-5, with D hard to call. Trimming left V 5 bases short and J 5 bases short, with 13 bases between. In germline, CDR1 is SNHLY, CDR2 FYNNEI. The CDR3 is 14 residues long. CDR3: CASSPAEPYQPQHF. In nucleotides, the CDR3 is TGTGCCAGCAGTCCAGCGGAACCTTATCAGCCCCAGCATTTT.

V and J are TRBV19 and TRBJ2-1; 8 nucleotides match TRBD2. The ends lost 3 bases at V and 6 bases at J; junction bases unmatched: 4. The CDR3 sequence is 14 residues long. Germline CDR1 reads LNHDA; CDR2 reads SQIVND (reference sequence). The CDR3 DNA follows: TGTGCCAGTAGTATTAGCGGGGTCCCCAATGAGCAGTTCTTC. This gives the protein CASSISGVPNEQFF.

This clonotype was picked up a small number of times. The CDR3 DNA follows: TGTGCCATCAGTGAGGGGGCCAAAAACATTCAGTACTTC. It yields the protein CAISEGAKNIQYF. The genes are TRBV10-3 and TRBJ2-4; D remains ambiguous. CDR1 ENHRY and CDR2 SYGVKD come from the germline V gene. The V end was cut by 2 bases, the J end by 1 base, with 3 bases between. The CDR3 is 13 amino acids.

The table lists this clonotype with many counts. This chain joins TRBV7-2 and TRBJ2-5; possible D gene TRBD2, 5 bases. The germline gives CDR1 SGHTA, CDR2 FQGNSA. The V end was cut by 2 bases, the J end by 1 base, with 14 bases between. The CDR3 loop spans 16 amino acids. The DNA for the CDR3 is TGTGCCAGCAGCTTAAGTAACGGGGAGATCCAAGAGACCCAGTACTTC. This translates into CASSLSNGEIQETQYF.

The genes are TRBV6-4 and TRBJ2-5; 14 bases line up with TRBD2. The CDR3 has 15 residues. The junction had 0 bases not matched to a gene; V was cut back by 2 bases and J by 4 bases. Looked up from germline, CDR1 is MRHNA and CDR2 is SNTAGT. The CDR3, as DNA: TGTGCCAGCAGTGACGGACTAGCGGGGGGAGAGACCCAGTACTTC. It yields the protein CASSDGLAGGETQYF.

This chain joins TRBV9 and TRBJ2-7; possibly TRBD1 or TRBD2 for D (6 bases each). The V end lost 3 bases, the J end lost 3 bases, and 19 bases lay between the germline ends. This CDR3 has 16 residues. Germline loops: CDR1 SGDLS, CDR2 YYNGEE. CDR3 DNA: TGTGCCAGCAGCGACTCTACGGGGGCGGCGGGCTACGAGCAGTACTTC. Protein sequence: CASSDSTGAAGYEQYF. The full variable domain, with the rest looked up from reference TRBV9 and TRBJ2-7, is DSGVTQTPKHLITATGQRVTLRCSPRSGDLSVYWYQQSLDQGLQFLIQYYNGEERAKGNILERFSAQQFPDLHSELNLSSLELGDSALYFCASSDSTGAAGYEQYFGPGTRLTVT.

Comments on this clonotype: This clone may be a read error of a much larger clone one base away. The V gene is TRBV10-3, the J gene TRBJ2-5; D is unresolved. Germline V gene data show CDR1 as ENHRY and CDR2 as SYGVKD. The CDR3 is 14 residues long. The CDR3 coding sequence is TGTGCCAGCAGTGAGTCGCTGGGGCAAGAGACCCAGTACTTC. Encoded protein: CASSESLGQETQYF.

In its sample, this clonotype was seen a few times. This chain links TRBV5-5 with TRBJ1-1, with unresolved D. This CDR3 has 15 amino acids. Between the trimmed V and J ends, which lost 0 bases and 5 bases, there was a span of 14 bases. Germline lookup yields CDR1 SGHKS and CDR2 YYEKEE (reference sequence). The CDR3 bases are TGTGCCAGCAGCTTGGGGTACAGTGTGGGGACTGAAGCTTTCTTT. Translating it yields CASSLGYSVGTEAFF.